The 32 T cell receptor beta chains below come from one sample, sequenced in a study of T cell responses to AZD1222 COVID-19 vaccine. Measured with immunoSEQ multiplex PCR; TCRdb has only the in-frame clones, and not every one. The sample lists around 84,000 clones, approximately 90% seen once, with less than 1.6% in the top ten. The material was peripheral blood, obtained on day 0 of AZD1222 vaccination. These receptors were collected from an adult in good health.

This chain connects TRBV9 to TRBJ2-7; 8 bases are a match to TRBD2. With 0 bases clipped from V and 2 bases from J, the junction kept 4 bases outside the gene matches. Germline CDR1 reads SGDLS; CDR2 reads YYNGEE. The CDR3 contains 15 residues. CDR3 nucleotide sequence: TGTGCCAGCAGCGTAGGCCTAGCGGGCACCTACGAGCAGTACTTC. Translation gives CASSVGLAGTYEQYF.

The J gene is TRBJ2-6, the V gene TRBV19, with no clear D. The CDR3 consists of 14 residues. The germline gives CDR1 LNHDA, CDR2 SQIVND (reference sequence). V lost 3 bases to trimming and J lost 0 bases, with 3 bases between them. This CDR3 is CASSIASGANVLTF. The CDR3 DNA is TGTGCCAGTAGTATTGCCTCTGGGGCCAACGTCCTGACTTTC.

The chain joins TRBV5-1 to TRBJ2-5, with TRBD1 matching over 9 bases. V was clipped by 4 bases and J by 3 bases; unmatched bases: 7. Germline V lookup: CDR1 SGHRS, CDR2 YFSETQ. The CDR3 totals 15 residues. CDR3 coding DNA: TGCGCCAGCAGCCCAGGACAGGGGAACGAAGAGACCCAGTACTTC. Amino acid sequence: CASSPGQGNEETQYF.

The chain combines TRBV7-9 with TRBJ2-7; 7 positions match TRBD1. The CDR3 covers 15 residues. V shed 5 bases, J shed 1 base, and the junction held 8 bases outside the gene matches. The germline V gene encodes CDR1 SEHNR and CDR2 FQNEAQ (reference sequence). The CDR3 spells CASSPGQARSYEQYF. The CDR3 bases are TGTGCCAGCAGCCCTGGACAGGCAAGGTCCTACGAGCAGTACTTC.

This sequence joins TRBV4-3 and TRBJ1-1; no firm D call. Germline V gene lookup returns CDR1 LGHNA and CDR2 YSLEER. Trimming left V 1 base short and J 1 base short, with 7 bases between. This CDR3 has 14 amino acids. The CDR3 sequence is CASSQGFGNTEAFF. The CDR3 region has the DNA TGCGCCAGCAGCCAAGGCTTCGGGAACACTGAAGCTTTCTTT.

This CDR3 reads CASSQARQGLNTEAFF. The CDR3 DNA reads as TGTGCCAGCAGCCAGGCCCGACAGGGATTGAACACTGAAGCTTTCTTT. The chain employs TRBV4-2 and TRBJ1-1; TRBD1 aligns across 7 bases. V dropped 3 bases and J dropped 0; count of bases not matched to a gene: 7. The CDR3 runs to 16 residues. Germline V gene lookup returns CDR1 LGHNA and CDR2 YNFKEQ.

The chain carries TRBV10-1 and TRBJ1-2; D not resolved. Germline V CDR1 and CDR2: WNHNN, SYGVQD (reference sequence). The CDR3 is 12 amino acids. V dropped 6 bases and J dropped 0 bases, with 5 bases sitting between them. The DNA for the CDR3 is TGCGCCAGCAGCCCAGCTAACTATGGCTACACCTTC. Its protein is CASSPANYGYTF.

The chain carries TRBV6-2 or TRBV6-3 and TRBJ2-5; tentatively, D is TRBD1 (5 bases). From germline, CDR1 is MNHEY and CDR2 SVGEGT. V was pared by 0 bases and J by 9 bases, with 11 bases between. The CDR3 has 13 residues. Here the CDR3 reads CASSYSRQMAQYF. DNA for the CDR3: TGTGCCAGCAGTTACTCGAGACAGATGGCCCAGTACTTC.

The CDR3 DNA follows: TGTGCCAGCAGTGGTGTAGGCTACACCTTC. This encodes CASSGVGYTF. J is TRBJ1-2 and V is TRBV2; D unresolved. Germline V gene sequence: CDR1 SNHLY, CDR2 FYNNEI. V dropped 4 bases and J dropped 8 bases, with 5 bases sitting between them. The CDR3 is 10 amino acids.

The V gene is TRBV7-2, the J gene TRBJ1-6; no clear D gene. The CDR3 contains 14 residues. Germline assignment: CDR1 SGHTA and CDR2 FQGNSA. V gave up 1 base and J gave up 8 bases, with 9 bases separating them. The CDR3 spells CASSLGGVHSPLHF. For the CDR3, the DNA is TGTGCCAGCAGCTTAGGAGGAGTCCATTCACCCCTCCACTTT.

In its sample, this clone was seen a few times. The chain combines TRBV5-4 with TRBJ2-2; no firm D call. The CDR3 spans 13 residues. Germline loops: CDR1 SGHNT, CDR2 YYREEE (reference sequence). V shed 5 bases and J shed 4 bases, with 9 bases lying between them. DNA for the CDR3: TGTGCCAGCAGTTGGGTGGGCACCGGGGAGCTGTTTTTT. Residues: CASSWVGTGELFF.

The chain recombines TRBV9 with TRBJ2-3; 8 bases agree with TRBD1. CDR3 size: 15 residues. Unmatched junction bases numbered 6, after V lost 0 bases and J lost 6 bases. Germline V gene sequence: CDR1 SGDLS, CDR2 YYNGEE. The CDR3 is CASSVEQGVLDTQYF. Written as DNA, the CDR3 is TGTGCCAGCAGCGTAGAACAGGGGGTATTGGATACGCAGTATTTT. Full variable domain (rest looked up from reference TRBV9 and TRBJ2-3): DSGVTQTPKHLITATGQRVTLRCSPRSGDLSVYWYQQSLDQGLQFLIQYYNGEERAKGNILERFSAQQFPDLHSELNLSSLELGDSALYFCASSVEQGVLDTQYFGPGTRLTVL.

V gene TRBV7-9 combines with J gene TRBJ1-2; D may be TRBD1 (6 bases). The CDR3 sequence is 14 residues long. Germline values: CDR1 SEHNR, CDR2 FQNEAQ (reference sequence). V dropped 8 bases and J dropped 4 bases, with 17 bases sitting between them. This CDR3 is CASAPGAGLYGYTF. CDR3 sequence (DNA): TGTGCCAGCGCCCCAGGGGCGGGCCTCTATGGCTACACCTTC.

This rearrangement joins TRBV4-2 to TRBJ2-7, with TRBD2 identical over 9 bases. CDR1 and CDR2 (germline): LGHNA, YNFKEQ. The V gene end was trimmed by 0 bases and the J gene end by 3 bases; junction bases not matched to a gene: 6. The CDR3 extends over 16 amino acids. CDR3 sequence: CASSQDGASGIYEQYF. The CDR3 DNA reads TGTGCCAGCAGCCAAGATGGGGCTAGCGGGATCTACGAGCAGTACTTC.

This clone was observed once. CDR3 DNA: TGTGCCAGCAGTGAAGCTCGCGGGAGGGCCGAGACCCAGTACTTC. This gives the protein CASSEARGRAETQYF. The rearrangement links TRBV6-1 to TRBJ2-5, with TRBD2 matching over 9 bases. Germline CDR1 MNHNS, CDR2 SASEGT. CDR3 length: 15 amino acids. V lost 0 bases to trimming and J lost 5 bases; unmatched junction nucleotides: 4.

The rearrangement uses TRBV18 and TRBJ2-7; TRBD1 agrees at 10 bases. The germline CDR1 and CDR2 sequences are KGHSH and LQKENI. The J segment lost 5 bases and the V segment lost 6 bases, leaving 4 bases of the junction unmatched. The CDR3 consists of 13 residues. CDR3 sequence reads: CASSRGTGDEQYF. In DNA, the CDR3 is TGTGCCAGCTCCCGCGGGACAGGGGACGAGCAGTACTTC.

The chain joins TRBV6-5 to TRBJ1-5; D is uncertain. V lost 6 bases, J lost 3 bases, and 9 bases lay in between. The CDR3 totals 13 residues. Germline V gene data show CDR1 as MNHEY and CDR2 as SVGAGI. CDR3 bases: TGTGCCAGCAGCCGTGCTATCAATCAGCCCCAGCATTTT. Translation: CASSRAINQPQHF.

The genes are TRBV7-3 and TRBJ1-1; TRBD1 matches at 7 bases. CDR3 length: 13 amino acids. In germline, CDR1 is SGHTA, CDR2 FQGTGA. V was pared by 5 bases and J by 5 bases, with 5 bases of the junction left unmatched. The CDR3 region is CASSPRQGTEAFF. For the CDR3, the DNA is TGTGCCAGCAGCCCCCGACAGGGTACTGAAGCTTTCTTT.

The CDR3 sequence: CASSPGLIDTQYF. In nucleotides, the CDR3 is TGTGCCAGCAGCCCGGGACTGATAGATACGCAGTATTTT. V is TRBV7-2 and J is TRBJ2-3, with a possible D match to TRBD2 (6 bases). The CDR3 is 13 amino acids. Germline-derived CDR1 and CDR2 are SGHTA and FQGNSA. V dropped 5 bases and J dropped 5 bases, with 11 bases sitting between them.

The chain couples TRBV6-5 to TRBJ1-5; D unresolved. CDR3 length: 14 amino acids. CDR1 is MNHEY, CDR2 SVGAGI, per germline. V lost 2 bases and J 3 bases, leaving 8 bases between the germline ends. The CDR3 DNA follows: TGTGCCAGCAGTTACCACTTTGACAATCAGCCCCAGCATTTT. Its translation is CASSYHFDNQPQHF.

The gene calls are TRBV3-1 (or the pseudogene TRBV3-2) and TRBJ2-2; 8 bases agree with TRBD2. The germline CDR1 and CDR2 sequences are LGHDT and YNNKEL (reference sequence). Unmatched junction bases numbered 11, after V lost 2 bases and J lost 6 bases. This CDR3 has 17 residues. The CDR3 is CASSQYSSGRGAGELFF. The CDR3 nucleotides are TGTGCCAGCAGCCAATACAGCAGCGGGAGAGGGGCCGGGGAGCTGTTTTTT.

The chain is built from TRBV6-2 or TRBV6-3 and TRBJ1-1, with D maybe TRBD1 (5 bases). The CDR3 is 13 amino acids. Germline loops: CDR1 MNHEY, CDR2 SVGEGT. V lost 0 bases, J lost 7 bases, and 9 bases lay in between. CDR3 sequence reads: CASSYSWGGEAFF. As DNA, the CDR3 is TGTGCCAGCAGTTACTCGTGGGGGGGTGAAGCTTTCTTT.

This chain joins TRBV10-1 and TRBJ1-2; 8 bases are shared with TRBD1. The ends lost 5 bases at V and 4 bases at J; junction bases unmatched: 3. The CDR3 extends over 13 amino acids. CDR1 and CDR2 (germline): WNHNN, SYGVQD (reference sequence). DNA for the CDR3: TGCGCCAGCAGTCCCACAGGGGGCTATGGCTACACCTTC. This codes for CASSPTGGYGYTF.

This CDR3 reads CASSPATQNTGELFF. CDR3 in DNA: TGTGCCAGCAGTCCAGCGACTCAGAACACCGGGGAGCTGTTTTTT. The rearrangement joins TRBV7-9 to TRBJ2-2; no definite D call. Germline CDR1 and CDR2: SEHNR and FQNEAQ (reference sequence). V gave up 6 bases and J gave up 1 base, with 12 bases separating them. The CDR3 runs 15 residues.

The chain combines TRBV7-6 with TRBJ2-1, with D perhaps assigned TRBD1 or TRBD2 (7 bases each). Per germline, CDR1 SGHVS and CDR2 FNYEAQ. V dropped 5 bases and J dropped 3 bases, with 14 bases sitting between them. The CDR3 loop spans 15 amino acids. The CDR3: CASSQGGSGYNEQFF. The DNA of the CDR3 is TGTGCCAGCAGCCAGGGGGGGAGCGGCTACAATGAGCAGTTCTTC.

The gene calls are TRBV5-1 and TRBJ1-6; unclear D gene. Germline V gene lookup returns CDR1 SGHRS and CDR2 YFSETQ. The CDR3 consists of 14 residues. The V end lost 0 bases, the J end lost 7 bases, and 8 bases lay between the germline ends. This CDR3 is CASSLEIWNSPLHF. The CDR3 coding sequence is TGCGCCAGCAGCTTGGAAATCTGGAATTCACCCCTCCACTTT.

The chain has TRBV21-1 and TRBJ1-2. TRBV21-1 is marked as a pseudogene. The CDR3 sequence is 14 residues long. The CDR3 spells CASSRDRTTGVYTF. The CDR3 bases are TGTGCCAGCAGCCGAGATAGGACCACTGGGGTCTACACCTTC.

This clone was counted once. J is TRBJ2-7 and V is TRBV7-2; TRBD1 matches at 8 bases. The length of the CDR3 is 15 residues. V lost 3 bases and J lost 7; bases outside the gene matches: 11. The germline CDR1 and CDR2 sequences are SGHTA and FQGNSA. Here the CDR3 DNA reads TGTGCCAGCAGCTTCGGACAGGGAGCGTGGAGGGAGCAGTACTTC. Translating gives CASSFGQGAWREQYF.

The CDR3 region has the DNA TGTGCCAGCAGTTTAACAGCGGAGGGGTACAATGAGCAGTTCTTC. Translating gives CASSLTAEGYNEQFF. This chain links TRBV27 with TRBJ2-1; possibly TRBD2 for D (6 bases). CDR3 length equals 15 residues. The ends were cut back, 2 bases at V and 4 bases at J, with 12 bases in the middle. Germline-derived CDR1 and CDR2 are MNHEY and SMNVEV (reference sequence).

J is TRBJ1-1 and V is TRBV7-8, with unresolved D. Between the trimmed V and J ends, which lost 2 bases and 1 base, there was a span of 11 bases. This CDR3 comprises 15 residues. Germline V gene sequence: CDR1 SGHVS, CDR2 FQNEAQ. Here the CDR3 DNA reads TGTGCCAGCAGCTTAATGAACCGGGGGAACACTGAAGCTTTCTTT. Translating gives CASSLMNRGNTEAFF. The variable domain in full, with the rest retrieved from reference TRBV7-8 and TRBJ1-1, is GAGVSQSPRYKVAKRGQDVALRCDPISGHVSLFWYQQALGQGPEFLTYFQNEAQLDKSGLPSDRFFAERPEGSVSTLKIQRTQQEDSAVYLCASSLMNRGNTEAFFGQGTRLTVV.

The rearrangement joins TRBV12-3 or TRBV12-4 to TRBJ2-1; a possible D gene is TRBD2 (5 bases). The V and J ends lost 2 bases and 12 bases respectively, with 11 bases between them. This CDR3 comprises 12 residues. Here the CDR3 DNA reads TGTGCCAGCAGTTTATCCCCGGCGGGGCAGTTCTTC. It specifies CASSLSPAGQFF.

The chain combines TRBV9 with TRBJ1-4; possible D gene TRBD1, 5 bases. The CDR3 runs to 16 residues. V was cut by 4 bases and J by 5 bases, with 18 bases left in between. Per the germline V gene, CDR1 is SGDLS and CDR2 is YYNGEE. The CDR3 DNA follows: TGTGCCAGCAGCTCCCCTGGCGAGTCAGGGAATGAAAAACTGTTTTTT. Protein: CASSSPGESGNEKLFF.